The text below deals with one TCR beta chain. Its specificity is not known. Germline values: CDR1 SGHTA, CDR2 FQGTGA. The CDR3 is 16 residues long. With V trimmed by 3 bases and J by 0 bases, 5 bases remained unmatched. This specimen comes from a study of OX40 agonist ivuxolimab in advanced cancers. Study details: Patients were infused with ivuxolimab every 2 weeks at 0.01 to 10 mg/kg. A diagnosis of hepatocellular carcinoma, melanoma, renal cell or head and neck cancer was present in dose-escalation patients. Study conclusions and caveats: At 0.1 to 3.0 mg/kg, clonal expansion of CD4+ and CD8+ blood T cells had occurred by week 6. CD8+ T cells were the subset that, on average, had more expanded clones than CD4+.

Measured with immunoSEQ multiplex PCR; TCRdb has only the in-frame clones, and not every one. Among tens of thousands of clones listed, roughly 86% were seen once. Source: CD4+ or CD8+ T cells sorted from blood, taken in a trial of the OX40 agonist ivuxolimab. The sequence came from an adult with an advanced solid tumor such as melanoma, head and neck, liver or kidney cancer. J is TRBJ2-3 and V is TRBV7-3; 8 positions agree with TRBD2. CDR3 region: CASSLTSARSTDTQYF. The CDR3 coding sequence is TGTGCCAGCAGCTTGACTAGCGCCCGTAGCACAGATACGCAGTATTTT. Variable domain in full (rest from reference TRBV7-3 and TRBJ2-3): GAGVSQTPSNKVTEKGKYVELRCDPISGHTALYWYRQSLGQGPEFLIYFQGTGAADDSGLPNDRFFAVRPEGSVSTLKIQRTERGDSAVYLCASSLTSARSTDTQYFGPGTRLTVL.